The rows below give T cell receptor beta chains drawn from one sample of a study of cytomegalovirus exposure and HLA in healthy donors. Using immunoSEQ multiplex PCR, the repertoire was profiled, and TCRdb retains in-frame clones only, with some absent. The sample consists of 100,000 to 150,000 clones, roughly 18% of them appearing once. Sequencing was done on a sample of PBMCs. Receptor source: a female donor in good health and CMV-seropositive. CDR3s include the opening cysteine and the closing phenylalanine or tryptophan.

v_call cdr3_aa
TRBV19 CASSTRASGRELFF
TRBV2 CASSGGPNTGELFF
TRBV4-1 CASSLSGGAGALDEQYF
TRBV4-1 CASSQVEGWYGYTF
TRBV7-6 CASSLHSWGGSLNTEAFF
TRBV4-2 CASSQGERVLAGAKNIQYF
TRBV9 CASSVGGYGYTF
TRBV29-1 CSVGRGSSTDTQYF
TRBV15 CATSRELARPNNEQFF
TRBV29-1 CSVAGTSVSEQYF
TRBV28 CASTTSGGSFNQPQHF
TRBV4-1 CASSQDRTVSSYEQYF
TRBV9 CASNNGTPYNEQFF
TRBV19 CASSGVQTSGAYEQYF
TRBV11-2 CASSLVVTGHTGELFF
TRBV6-5 CASSIAGTSYEQYF
TRBV27 CASSYSGSSYNEQFF
TRBV5-6 CASSTLGGEDYGYTF
TRBV9 CARAEVFRHTSRSPTEAFF
TRBV28 CASSSNRDSEETQYF
TRBV5-1 CASSLGAGVETQYF
TRBV28 CASSLRGNSPLHF
TRBV5-4 CASTKQLDTQTGELFF
TRBV27 CASSRDRYQPQHF
TRBV29-1 CSVEGQGFAANTGELFF
TRBV7-3 CASSLAGLGNNEQFF
TRBV2 CASSGPGGNEKLFF
TRBV29-1 CSVELGRKETRDF
TRBV7-9 CASHSLGTSVRTDTQYF
TRBV4-3 CASSHRTGILYEQYF
TRBV15 CATSRGETVSVYTF
TRBV5-1 CASSPRSDRNTEAFF
TRBV29-1 CSVVLTVEAFF
TRBV5-1 CASSLRTGGSYGYTF
TRBV5-1 CASSWTSGTPGAEQYF
TRBV30 CAWSGRTSRSDYEQYF
TRBV4-1 CASSQYEGGELAGGPTWEQYF
TRBV5-5 CASSFGTSGSRGSYEQYF
TRBV7-9 CASSVDRNTEAFF
TRBV7-2 CASSFLLAGGLNIQYF
TRBV29-1 CSASGTYNEQFF